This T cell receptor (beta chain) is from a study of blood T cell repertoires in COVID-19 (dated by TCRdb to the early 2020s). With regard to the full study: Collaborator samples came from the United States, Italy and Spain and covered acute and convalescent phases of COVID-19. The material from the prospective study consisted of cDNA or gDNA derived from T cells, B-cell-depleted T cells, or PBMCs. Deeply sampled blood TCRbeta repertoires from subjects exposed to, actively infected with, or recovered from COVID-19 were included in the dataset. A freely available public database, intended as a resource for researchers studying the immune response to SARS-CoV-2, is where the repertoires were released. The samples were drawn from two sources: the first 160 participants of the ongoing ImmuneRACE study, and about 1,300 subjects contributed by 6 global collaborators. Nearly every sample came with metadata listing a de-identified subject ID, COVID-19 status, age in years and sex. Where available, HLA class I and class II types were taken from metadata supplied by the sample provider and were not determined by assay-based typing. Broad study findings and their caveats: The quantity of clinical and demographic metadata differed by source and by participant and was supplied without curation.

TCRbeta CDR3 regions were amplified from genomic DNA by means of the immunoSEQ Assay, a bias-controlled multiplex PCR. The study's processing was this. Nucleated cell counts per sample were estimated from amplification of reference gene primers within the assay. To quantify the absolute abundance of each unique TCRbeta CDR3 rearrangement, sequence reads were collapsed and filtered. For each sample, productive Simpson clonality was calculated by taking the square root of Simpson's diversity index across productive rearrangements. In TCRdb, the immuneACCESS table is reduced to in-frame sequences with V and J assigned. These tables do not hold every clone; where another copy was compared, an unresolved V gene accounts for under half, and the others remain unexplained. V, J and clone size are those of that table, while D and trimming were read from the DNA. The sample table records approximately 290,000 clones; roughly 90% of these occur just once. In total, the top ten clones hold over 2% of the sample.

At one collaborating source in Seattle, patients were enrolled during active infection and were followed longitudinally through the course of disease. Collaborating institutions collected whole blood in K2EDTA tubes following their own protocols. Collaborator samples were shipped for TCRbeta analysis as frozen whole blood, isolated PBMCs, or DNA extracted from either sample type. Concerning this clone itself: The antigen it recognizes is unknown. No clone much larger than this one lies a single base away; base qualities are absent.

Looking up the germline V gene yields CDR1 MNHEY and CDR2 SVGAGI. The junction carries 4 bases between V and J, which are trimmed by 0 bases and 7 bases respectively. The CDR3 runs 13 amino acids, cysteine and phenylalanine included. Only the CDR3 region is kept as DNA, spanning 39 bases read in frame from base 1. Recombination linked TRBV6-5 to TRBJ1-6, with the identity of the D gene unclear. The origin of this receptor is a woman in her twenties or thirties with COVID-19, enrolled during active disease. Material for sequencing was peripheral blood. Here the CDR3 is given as CASSYSGNSPLHF. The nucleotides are TGTGCCAGCAGTTACTCCGGGAATTCACCCCTCCACTTT.